This paragraph covers one T cell receptor (beta chain) sequence. This clonotype was seen ten or more times. Its target antigen remains unknown. There are no base qualities to consult, and no much larger clone falls within one base. This record comes from a study of low-dose radiotherapy and immunotherapy resistance in tumors (dated by TCRdb to 2022 to 2024). Some background on the complete study: In Cohort 1, each fraction delivered 0.5 Gy every 2 weeks, and the prescribed total PTV dose was 6.5 Gy. Eight patients were included in the translational analysis: three from the first dose cohort and the first five from the second dose cohort. Trial participants were not randomized into treatment groups. Starting on cycle 1 day 1, patients took 300 mg of aspirin by mouth once a day for four cycles. Patients were given nivolumab as a 240 mg flat dose every two weeks and ipilimumab at 1 mg/kg every six weeks, with both drugs delivered intravenously. Cohort 2 received 1 Gy per fraction every two weeks, with a total of 13 Gy over 26 weeks. Cyclophosphamide 200 mg/m2 was given intravenously every two weeks, one day before each radiation and immunotherapy administration.

The intended sense of this specimen's time point label: before trial treatment. The donors took part in RACIN, a single-arm, phase I, dose-escalation trial that combined nivolumab, ipilimumab, aspirin, low-dose cyclophosphamide and low-dose radiotherapy. Eligible patients had advanced, TIL-negative solid tumors. V trim: 7 bases; J trim: 2 bases; unmatched bases: 9. For CDR1 and CDR2, the germline V gene lists SGHRS and YFSETQ. The CDR3 measures 16 amino acids from cysteine to phenylalanine. Only CDR3 DNA remains: 48 bases, in frame from the first base. The instrument given in TCRdb is Illumina HiSeq 2500. Superscript III and a set of TRAV- and TRBV-specific primers were used to synthesize first-strand cDNA, so that both TCRalpha and TCRbeta chains were covered. TCRs were amplified with Phusion for approximately 19 PCR cycles using a constant-region primer together with the adapter attached to the V primers. The isolated mRNA was amplified using the MessageAmp II aRNA Amplification Kit, with in vitro transcription performed for around 16 hours at 37 degrees C. mRNA for TCR sequencing was isolated with the Dynabeads mRNA DIRECT Purification Kit. Indexed Illumina adapters were added in a second Phusion PCR of approximately 25 cycles, after which AMPure XP beads were used to purify the products. Per the authors' processing: Using custom Perl scripts, TCR sequences that encoded the same protein were pooled, out-of-frame sequences were dropped, and the abundance of each clonotype was calculated. The analysis excluded TCR sequences that were supported by just one read. The metrics used to describe the repertoires included Shannon entropy, Gini index, clonality, richness, and the frequency of TCRs shared between repertoires. TCRdb itself trimmed the public reads at Q25 with fastp, ran MiXCR and retained productive beta chains. Rows are unified per CDR3 protein, each entry keeping the most common DNA and genes. TCRdb, not the original authors, processed these V and J calls. The sample table lists under 95,000 distinct CDR3 sequences, roughly a sixth of them with a count of one. About 2.8% of the sample belongs to the ten largest clones.

The V and J genes are TRBV5-1 and TRBJ2-2, and 9 junctional nucleotides match TRBD1. Material: PBMCs, obtained before treatment. The clonotype was recovered from a male donor with prostate cancer. The nucleotides are TGCGCCAGCGGTTTTGTGGACAGGGGTAACACCGGGGAGCTGTTTTTT. Translated, it reads CASGFVDRGNTGELFF. The entire variable domain, with the stretches around the CDR3 drawn from the reference TRBV5-1 and TRBJ2-2 proteins, is KAGVTQTPRYLIKTRGQQVTLSCSPISGHRSVSWYQQTPGQGLQFLFEYFSETQRNKGNFPGRFSGRQFSNSRSEMNVSTLELGDSALYLCASGFVDRGNTGELFFGEGSRLTVL.